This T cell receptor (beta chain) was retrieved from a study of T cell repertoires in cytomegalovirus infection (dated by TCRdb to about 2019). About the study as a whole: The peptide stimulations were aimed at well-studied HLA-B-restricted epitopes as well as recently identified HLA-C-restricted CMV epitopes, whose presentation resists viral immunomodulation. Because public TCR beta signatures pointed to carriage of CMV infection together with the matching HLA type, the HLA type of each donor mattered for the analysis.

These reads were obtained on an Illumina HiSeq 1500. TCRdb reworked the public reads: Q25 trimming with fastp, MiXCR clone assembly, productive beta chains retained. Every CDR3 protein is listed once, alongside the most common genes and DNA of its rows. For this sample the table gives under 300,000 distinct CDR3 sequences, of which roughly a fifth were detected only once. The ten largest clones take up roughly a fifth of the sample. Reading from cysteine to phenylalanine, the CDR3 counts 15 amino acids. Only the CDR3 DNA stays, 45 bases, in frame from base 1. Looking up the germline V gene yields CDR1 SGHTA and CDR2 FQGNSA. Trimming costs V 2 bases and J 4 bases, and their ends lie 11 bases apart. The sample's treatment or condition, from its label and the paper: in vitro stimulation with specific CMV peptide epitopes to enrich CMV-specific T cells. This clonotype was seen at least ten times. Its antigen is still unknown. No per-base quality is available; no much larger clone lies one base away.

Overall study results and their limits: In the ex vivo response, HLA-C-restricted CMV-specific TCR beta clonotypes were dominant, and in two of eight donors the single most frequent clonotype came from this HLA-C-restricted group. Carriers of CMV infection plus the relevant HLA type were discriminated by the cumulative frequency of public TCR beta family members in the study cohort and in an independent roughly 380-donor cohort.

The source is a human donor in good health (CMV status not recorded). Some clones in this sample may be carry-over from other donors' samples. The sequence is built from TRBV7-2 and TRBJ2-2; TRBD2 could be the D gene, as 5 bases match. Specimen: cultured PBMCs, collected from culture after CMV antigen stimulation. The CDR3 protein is CASSLFWAGTGELFF. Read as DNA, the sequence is TGTGCCAGCAGCTTATTCTGGGCGGGCACCGGGGAGCTGTTTTTT.